The T cell receptor (beta chain) under discussion was sequenced for a study of T cell clusters in autoimmune cytopenias. The CDR3 extends over 13 amino acids. The V gene's germline CDR1 is MNHEY and CDR2 SMNVEV (reference sequence). Each sample's input was roughly 230 ng genomic DNA, 30,000 to 45,000 genome equivalents. TRB was amplified by touch-down multiplex PCR, primer pools A and B combined. TCRdb reprocessed the multiplex PCR reads and reports one entry per CDR3 protein, with no DNA. Its clone listing holds approximately 11,000 distinct CDR3 sequences. The data also belong to a second study, concerning T cell repertoires in aging, cancer and after chemotherapy.

The chain employs TRBV27 and TRBJ2-3; the D gene TCRdb calls, TRBD1, cannot be checked with no DNA. The sequenced material came from peripheral blood. This TCR derives from a human donor in good health. CDR3 region: CASREQGRDTQYF.